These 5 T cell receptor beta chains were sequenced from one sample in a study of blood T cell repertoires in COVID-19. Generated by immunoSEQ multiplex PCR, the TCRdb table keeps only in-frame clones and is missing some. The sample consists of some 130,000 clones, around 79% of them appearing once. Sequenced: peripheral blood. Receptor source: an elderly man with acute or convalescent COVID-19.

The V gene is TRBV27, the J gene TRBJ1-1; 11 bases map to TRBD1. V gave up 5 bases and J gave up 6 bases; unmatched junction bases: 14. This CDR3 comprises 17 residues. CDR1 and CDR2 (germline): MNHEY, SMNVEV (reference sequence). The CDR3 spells CASSIRTGGVLGAEAFF. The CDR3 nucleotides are TGTGCCAGCAGTATACGGACAGGGGGCGTTTTGGGGGCTGAAGCTTTCTTT.

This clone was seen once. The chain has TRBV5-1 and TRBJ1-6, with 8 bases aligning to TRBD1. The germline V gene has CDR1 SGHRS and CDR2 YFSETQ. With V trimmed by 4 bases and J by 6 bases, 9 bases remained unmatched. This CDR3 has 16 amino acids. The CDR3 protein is CASSPMPGQVNSPLHF. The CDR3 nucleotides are TGCGCCAGCAGCCCAATGCCGGGACAGGTTAATTCACCCCTCCACTTT.

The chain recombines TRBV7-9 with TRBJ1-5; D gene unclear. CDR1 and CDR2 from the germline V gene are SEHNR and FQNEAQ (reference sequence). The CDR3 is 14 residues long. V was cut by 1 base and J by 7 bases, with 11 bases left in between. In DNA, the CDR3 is TGTGCCAGCAGCTTAGGGGCGGGATTCCAGCCCCAGCATTTT. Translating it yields CASSLGAGFQPQHF.

The CDR3 DNA is TGTGCCAGCAGCTTAAGTGGGGGACAGGATAATTCACCCCTCCACTTT. Translation: CASSLSGGQDNSPLHF. The chain employs TRBV7-9 and TRBJ1-6; the match to TRBD1 covers 8 bases. The CDR3 sequence is 16 residues long. CDR1 is SEHNR, CDR2 FQNEAQ, per germline (reference sequence). Germline trimming cut 2 bases from V and 5 bases from J; bases unmatched to any gene: 5.

As DNA, the CDR3 is TGCAGCGCTGTGGACAGGGATAAGTACAATGAGCAGTTCTTC. This codes for CSAVDRDKYNEQFF. V and J are TRBV29-1 and TRBJ2-1, with 8 bases lining up with TRBD1. There are 14 residues in the CDR3. CDR1 is SQVTM and CDR2 is ANQGSEA in the germline V gene. Trimming took 7 bases from V and 4 from J; bases not matched to a gene: 9.